A selection of T cell receptor beta chains follows, all from one sample in a study of blood T cell repertoires in COVID-19. The table came from immunoSEQ multiplex PCR; TCRdb's copy has only in-frame clones and leaves some out. The sample carries about 300,000 clones, 65% to 90% recorded once. The sequenced sample was peripheral blood. Source of these receptors: a human donor in a cohort sampled during active COVID-19. Both conserved end residues are part of each CDR3. Each record gives: D gene, J gene, V gene, clone size, CDR3 protein, CDR3 DNA. A D gene is named only where the DNA matches it firmly. The listing skips clone size in some rows; elsewhere it reads once, few, many or a size class.

. TRBJ1-1 TRBV9 . CASGGSGTEAFF TGTGCCAGCGGAGGGTCGGGAACTGAAGCTTTCTTT
TRBD1 TRBJ1-6 TRBV18 . CASSPQGQGNSPLHF TGTGCCAGCTCACCCCAGGGACAGGGTAATTCACCCCTCCACTTT
. TRBJ1-3 TRBV19 . CASKGGVNLGNTIYF TGTGCCAGTAAAGGGGGTGTGAATCTCGGAAACACCATATATTTT
. TRBJ2-2 TRBV2 . CASMTRTNTGELFF TGTGCCAGTATGACACGGACGAACACCGGGGAGCTGTTTTTT
. TRBJ1-5 TRBV24-1 . CATMVASQPQHF TGTGCCACCATGGTTGCGAGTCAGCCCCAGCATTTT
TRBD1 TRBJ2-1 TRBV24-1 . CATSDRSGTGVNEQFF TGTGCCACCAGTGACAGATCCGGGACAGGGGTGAATGAGCAGTTCTTC
TRBD2 TRBJ2-1 TRBV5-1 . CASSTLAGRNEQFF TGCGCCAGCAGCACACTAGCGGGACGCAATGAGCAGTTCTTC
. TRBJ2-5 TRBV3-1/TRBV3-2 . CASSQSLRETQYF TGTGCCAGCAGCCAGAGCCTCCGGGAGACCCAGTACTTC
TRBD1 TRBJ1-1 TRBV30 . CAWSVHPGQATMNTEAFF TGTGCCTGGAGTGTACATCCGGGACAGGCAACTATGAACACTGAAGCTTTCTTT
TRBD2 TRBJ2-1 TRBV7-2 . CASSSGTISYNEQFF TGTGCCAGCAGCTCCGGGACTATCTCCTACAATGAGCAGTTCTTC
TRBD2 TRBJ2-2 TRBV28 few CASRLGGSTAGELFF TGTGCCAGCAGGCTAGGCGGGAGTACAGCAGGGGAGCTGTTTTTT
TRBD2 TRBJ2-3 TRBV5-4 once CASSSLAGGGSTDTQYF TGTGCCAGCAGCTCCCTAGCGGGAGGGGGTAGCACAGATACGCAGTATTTT
. TRBJ2-3 TRBV4-1 . CASSQAPTRRAPDTQYF TGCGCCAGCAGCCAAGCTCCGACTAGACGTGCACCAGATACGCAGTATTTT
. TRBJ1-2 TRBV19 . CASSISSSTPGYTF TGTGCCAGTAGTATCTCCTCGAGCACTCCTGGCTACACCTTC
. TRBJ2-1 TRBV6-5 . CASSYGTLYNEQFF TGTGCCAGCAGTTACGGGACTCTCTACAATGAGCAGTTCTTC
. TRBJ2-5 TRBV10-1 . CASSARFAETQYF TGCGCCAGCAGTGCCAGGTTTGCCGAGACCCAGTACTTC
. TRBJ2-3 TRBV18 . CASSVGRSTDTQYF TGTGCCAGCTCAGTCGGCAGGAGCACAGATACGCAGTATTTT
TRBD2 TRBJ2-5 TRBV11-2 . CASSPLRWAVSGSQETQYF TGTGCCAGCAGTCCCCTAAGATGGGCTGTTAGCGGGAGTCAAGAGACCCAGTACTTC
TRBD1 TRBJ1-2 TRBV7-2 . CASSPRTGNYGYTF TGTGCCAGCAGCCCCAGGACAGGGAACTATGGCTACACCTTC
TRBD1 TRBJ1-3 TRBV9 few CASSVGDSSPSGNTIYF TGTGCCAGCAGCGTAGGGGACAGTTCTCCTTCTGGAAACACCATATATTTT
TRBD1 TRBJ2-7 TRBV18 once CASSLDRANEQYF TGTGCCAGCTCACTGGACAGGGCCAACGAGCAGTACTTC
TRBD1 TRBJ1-4 TRBV5-1 . CASSPLTGGNEKLFF TGCGCCAGCAGCCCCCTGACAGGGGGGAATGAAAAACTGTTTTTT
TRBD1 TRBJ2-3 TRBV9 . CASSVGGQAGRDTQYF TGTGCCAGCAGCGTAGGGGGACAGGCGGGGAGGGATACGCAGTATTTT
TRBD2 TRBJ2-1 TRBV3-1/TRBV3-2 . CASSLGLASYNEQFF TGTGCCAGCAGCCTTGGACTAGCGTCCTACAATGAGCAGTTCTTC